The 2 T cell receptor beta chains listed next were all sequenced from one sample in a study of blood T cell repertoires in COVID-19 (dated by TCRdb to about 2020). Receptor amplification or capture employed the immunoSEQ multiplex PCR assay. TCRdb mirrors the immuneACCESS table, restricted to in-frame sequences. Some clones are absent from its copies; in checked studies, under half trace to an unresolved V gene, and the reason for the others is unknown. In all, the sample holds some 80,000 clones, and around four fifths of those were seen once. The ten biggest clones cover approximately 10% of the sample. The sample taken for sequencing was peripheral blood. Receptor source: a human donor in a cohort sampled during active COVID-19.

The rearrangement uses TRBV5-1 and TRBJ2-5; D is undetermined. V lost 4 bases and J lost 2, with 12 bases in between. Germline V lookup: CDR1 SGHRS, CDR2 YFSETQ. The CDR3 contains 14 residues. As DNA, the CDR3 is TGCGCCAGCAGCATCCAACTTGTACAAGAGACCCAGTACTTC. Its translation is CASSIQLVQETQYF.

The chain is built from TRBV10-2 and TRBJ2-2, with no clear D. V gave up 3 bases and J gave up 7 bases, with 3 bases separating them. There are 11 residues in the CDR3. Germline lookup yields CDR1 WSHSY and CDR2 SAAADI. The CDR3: CASSDIGELFF. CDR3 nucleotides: TGCGCCAGCAGTGATATCGGGGAGCTGTTTTTT.